This TCR beta chain was sequenced for a study of blood T cell repertoires in COVID-19. Study context: Donors in the United States, Italy and Spain gave samples during acute or convalescent COVID-19. The analysed material was cDNA or gDNA that came from T cells, B-cell-depleted T cells, or PBMCs.

The authors' processing: Counts of nucleated cells, estimated from reference gene primer amplification, were obtained. Libraries were prepared by immunoSEQ multiplex PCR; TCRdb keeps only in-frame clonotypes and omits some of them. D and trimming were read from the DNA, whereas the V and J calls and clone size are those reported in that table. Here the sample spans 250,000 or so clones, roughly 86% being singletons. CDR1 and CDR2 from the germline V gene are LGHNA and YSLEER. The length of the CDR3 is 17 residues. The V and J ends lost 0 bases and 3 bases respectively, with 14 bases between them. This rearrangement joins TRBV4-3 to TRBJ1-4; no reliable D call. The sequenced sample was peripheral blood. The TCR comes from a woman between 65 and 79 years old with active or convalescent COVID-19. The CDR3 region has the DNA TGCGCCAGCAGCCAAGATAGCTTAGGAGGGTCTAATGAAAAACTGTTTTTT. Protein sequence: CASSQDSLGGSNEKLFF.